This TCR beta chain was recovered during a study of CD8 T cells in ankylosing spondylitis. Study results and limitations: The clones that were linked to disease were reported to be significantly enriched in matched synovial fluid samples from ankylosing spondylitis patients. Characteristic of ankylosing spondylitis blood, it appeared, was a TCR beta motif comprising about 8 highly homologous variants. Disease-linked clones bore a CD8+ phenotype, appearing relatively rarely in peripheral blood.

Germline values: CDR1 SQVTM, CDR2 ANQGSEA. The CDR3 has 12 amino acids. The V segment lost 5 bases and the J segment 7 bases; nucleotides outside the gene matches: 5. In regard to this clonotype: Its antigen remains unidentified.

The TCR beta libraries were generated through quantitative 5'-RACE incorporating molecular barcodes. Using its own MiXCR run on the 5' RACE reads, TCRdb lists one record per CDR3 protein. The data show 250,000 to 400,000 distinct CDR3 sequences, with approximately 10% seen just once and roughly a tenth held by the top ten. The sequence derives from a female donor with ankylosing spondylitis or in good health (not recorded which). The chain employs TRBV29-1 and TRBJ1-1; TRBD1 agrees at 9 bases. What was sequenced was blood, either unsorted or a sorted T cell fraction (not recorded which). CDR3 sequence reads: CSVRLDRGEAFF. In DNA form, the CDR3 reads TGCAGCGTTAGATTGGACAGGGGTGAAGCTTTCTTT.